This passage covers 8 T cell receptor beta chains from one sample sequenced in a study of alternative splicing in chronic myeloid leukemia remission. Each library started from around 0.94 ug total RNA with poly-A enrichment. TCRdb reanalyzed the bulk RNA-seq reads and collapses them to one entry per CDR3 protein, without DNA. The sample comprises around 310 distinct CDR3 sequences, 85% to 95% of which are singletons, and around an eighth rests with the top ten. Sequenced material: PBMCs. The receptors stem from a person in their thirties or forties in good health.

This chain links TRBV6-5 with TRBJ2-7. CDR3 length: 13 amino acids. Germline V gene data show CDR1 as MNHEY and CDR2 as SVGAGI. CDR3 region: CASSYSPLSEQYF.

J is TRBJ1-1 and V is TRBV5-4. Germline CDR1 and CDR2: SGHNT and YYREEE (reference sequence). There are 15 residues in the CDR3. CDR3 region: CASSPGGGRYTEAFF.

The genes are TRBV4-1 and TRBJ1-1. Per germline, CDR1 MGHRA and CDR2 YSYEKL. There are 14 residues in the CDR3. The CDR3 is CASSQVGGGSEAFF.

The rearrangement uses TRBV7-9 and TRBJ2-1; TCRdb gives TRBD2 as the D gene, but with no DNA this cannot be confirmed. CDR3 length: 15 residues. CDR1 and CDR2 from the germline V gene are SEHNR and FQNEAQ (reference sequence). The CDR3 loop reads CASSSDRVEDNEQFF.

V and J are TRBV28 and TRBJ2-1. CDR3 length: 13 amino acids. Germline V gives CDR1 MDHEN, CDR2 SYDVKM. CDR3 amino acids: CASSSASFNEQFF.

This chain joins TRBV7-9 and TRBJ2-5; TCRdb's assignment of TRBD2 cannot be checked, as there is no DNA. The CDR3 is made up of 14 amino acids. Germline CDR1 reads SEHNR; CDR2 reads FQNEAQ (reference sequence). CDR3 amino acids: CASSQPPGKETQYF. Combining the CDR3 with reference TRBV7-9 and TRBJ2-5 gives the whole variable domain DTGVSQNPRHKITKRGQNVTFRCDPISEHNRLYWYRQTLGQGPEFLTYFQNEAQLEKSRLLSDRFSAERPKGSFSTLEIQRTEQGDSAMYLCASSQPPGKETQYFGPGTRLLVL.

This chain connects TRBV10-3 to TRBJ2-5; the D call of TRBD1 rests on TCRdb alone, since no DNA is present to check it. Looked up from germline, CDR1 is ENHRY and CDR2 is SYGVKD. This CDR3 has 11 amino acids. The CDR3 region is CAIRGEETQYF.

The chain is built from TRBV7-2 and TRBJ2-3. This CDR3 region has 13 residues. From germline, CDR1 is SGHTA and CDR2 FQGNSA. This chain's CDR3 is CASSFGTTDTQYF. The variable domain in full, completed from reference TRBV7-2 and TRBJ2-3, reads GAGVSQSPSNKVTEKGKDVELRCDPISGHTALYWYRQSLGQGLEFLIYFQGNSAPDKSGLPSDRFSAERTGGSVSTLTIQRTQQEDSAVYLCASSFGTTDTQYFGPGTRLTVL.